The clone carrying this T cell receptor (beta chain) occurred many times. The sample's time point: sample taken at primary tumor resection. Sequencing of whole RNA from tumor, nontumor lung or frozen PBMC involved no sorting. This record comes from a study of spatial heterogeneity in lung cancer. TCRdb processed the 5' RACE reads anew with MiXCR; each CDR3 protein has one entry. The repertoire has 50,000 to 65,000 distinct CDR3 sequences, around 8.4% of them found once; the top ten carry about 15%. Trimming left V 5 bases short and J 1 base short, with 11 bases between. The CDR3 spans 14 residues. Germline CDR1 reads MDHEN; CDR2 reads SYDVKM.

Sequenced here: PBMCs, sampled at surgery. V usage is TRBV28 and J usage is TRBJ1-1; D not resolved. This sequence originates from a female donor with early-stage non-small cell lung cancer. The CDR3 DNA is TGTGCCAGCAGTGCGTGGGCTAAGAACACTGAAGCTTTCTTT. It encodes CASSAWAKNTEAFF.